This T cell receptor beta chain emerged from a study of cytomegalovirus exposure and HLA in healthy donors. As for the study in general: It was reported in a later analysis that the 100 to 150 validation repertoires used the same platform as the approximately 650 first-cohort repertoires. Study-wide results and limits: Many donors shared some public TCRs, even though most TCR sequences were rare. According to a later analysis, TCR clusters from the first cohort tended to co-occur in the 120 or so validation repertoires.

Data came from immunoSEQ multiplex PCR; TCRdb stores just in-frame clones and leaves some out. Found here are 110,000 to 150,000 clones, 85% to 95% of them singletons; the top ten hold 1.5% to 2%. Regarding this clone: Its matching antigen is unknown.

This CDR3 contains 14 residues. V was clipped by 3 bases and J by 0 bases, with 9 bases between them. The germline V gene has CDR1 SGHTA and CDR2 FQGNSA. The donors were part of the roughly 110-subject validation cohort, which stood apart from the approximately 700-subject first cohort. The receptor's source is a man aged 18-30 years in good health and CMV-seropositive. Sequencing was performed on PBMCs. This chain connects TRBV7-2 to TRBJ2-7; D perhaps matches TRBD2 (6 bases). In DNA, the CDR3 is TGTGCCAGCAGCTTGGGGAGGAACTCCTACGAGCAGTACTTC. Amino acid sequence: CASSLGRNSYEQYF.